The sequence of this T cell receptor beta chain was determined in a study of a mutant IDH1 vaccine in newly diagnosed glioma. In the study overall: Treated patients were roughly 62% male, around 40% female, mean age 40.4 years. Most patients had received both radiotherapy and temozolomide, the prior options being radiotherapy, temozolomide, or both. At week 47 came visit V13, while visit V12 had come at week 35.

The CDR3 length is 15 residues. V lost 0 bases and J lost 3, with 13 bases in between. CDR1 is SGHDT, CDR2 YYEEEE, per germline. Profiled with immunoSEQ multiplex PCR; TCRdb holds only in-frame clones, not every one. The sample lists some 57,000 clones, over 60% seen once, with 4.9% in the top ten. Broader study findings: Pseudoprogression appeared independent of alterations in top peripheral clonotypes.

Time point specified: week 47, end of study. A 20-mer mutant IDH1 peptide at 300 ug was injected subcutaneously with topical imiquimod. Comments on this clone: Its specificity is unknown.

The sequence was collected from a woman between 40 and 55 years old with glioma. Some clones in this sample may be carry-over from other donors' samples. This chain joins TRBV5-6 and TRBJ2-7; tentatively, D is TRBD2 (6 bases). The sequencing used PBMCs, collected from a glioma patient whose treatment included an IDH1 peptide vaccine. The CDR3 region has the DNA TGTGCCAGCAGCTTGGGGCAGGGAGGCAGCTACGAGCAGTACTTC. This sequence encodes CASSLGQGGSYEQYF.